This T cell receptor (beta chain) emerged from a study of post-analysis software for immune sequencing data. Study-wide background: The disease courses covered relapsing-remitting, secondary progressive and progressive-relapsing multiple sclerosis. Broader study findings: Strong co-clustering by F measure was evident for samples that had been prepared in the same batch. Patients used several TRBV segments, including TRBV5-6, TRBV5-1 and TRBV20-1, more often than controls. For normalized Chao1 diversity, multiple sclerosis patients scored significantly lower than controls did.

Built from TCR beta cDNA, the libraries had unique molecular identifiers in them. Once about 0.85 to 11 million T cells were used, approximately 470,000 cDNA molecules resulted. TCRdb reanalysed the PCR reads using MiXCR and keeps one entry per CDR3 protein. This sample has under 900,000 distinct CDR3 sequences, with roughly 58% found just once. The table lists this clonotype with a few counts. Its antigen remains unknown. V was cut by 2 bases and J by 3 bases, with 12 bases left in between. Germline lookup yields CDR1 SGHRS and CDR2 YFSETQ. The CDR3 loop spans 14 amino acids. The rearrangement links TRBV5-1 to TRBJ2-7; D call uncertain. Sequencing input: blood. The TCR was taken from a girl aged 5-17 years with multiple sclerosis. This chain's CDR3 is CASSFHLLGYEQYF. CDR3 nucleotide sequence: TGCGCCAGCAGCTTTCACCTACTCGGCTACGAGCAGTACTTC.